One and the same sample provided the 12 T cell receptor beta chains below, sequenced in a study of OX40 agonist ivuxolimab in advanced cancers. TCRdb keeps only in-frame clones here, not all; method: immunoSEQ multiplex PCR. Counted here are tens of thousands of clones, around nine tenths occurring once; the ten biggest clones make up 10% to 15%. The starting material was CD4+ or CD8+ T cells sorted from blood, obtained in a trial of the OX40 agonist ivuxolimab. The receptors shown here come from an adult with an advanced solid tumor such as melanoma, head and neck, liver or kidney cancer.

The chain combines TRBV27 with TRBJ2-3; D unclear. CDR1 is MNHEY, CDR2 SMNVEV, per germline (reference sequence). The germline V and J ends were trimmed by 3 bases and 2 bases, with 15 bases remaining between them. The CDR3 is 16 amino acids. The DNA of the CDR3 is TGTGCCAGCAGTTTCATCTCGACCCGATCCACAGATACGCAGTATTTT. Residues: CASSFISTRSTDTQYF.

This chain links TRBV7-6 with TRBJ1-1, with D possibly TRBD1 on 5 matching bases. Trimming took 5 bases from V and 8 from J, leaving 15 bases between them. The CDR3 sequence is 13 residues long. Germline values: CDR1 SGHVS, CDR2 FNYEAQ. CDR3 bases: TGTGCCAGCAGCCCATCAGAGGGGAGGGAAGCTTTCTTT. This gives the protein CASSPSEGREAFF.

CDR3 sequence (DNA): TGCGCCAGCAGCTTTCAAGGGTGGATGAACACTGAAGCTTTCTTT. Amino acid sequence: CASSFQGWMNTEAFF. J is TRBJ1-1 and V is TRBV5-1; D not resolved. CDR1 and CDR2 (germline): SGHRS, YFSETQ. CDR3 size: 15 residues. V was trimmed by 2 bases and J by 0 bases, leaving 11 bases between them.

This chain joins TRBV27 and TRBJ2-1; 7 bases are shared with TRBD2. Germline CDR1 and CDR2: MNHEY and SMNVEV (reference sequence). The CDR3 runs 15 residues. Trimming at V came to 1 base and at J to 2 bases, leaving 2 bases not matched to a gene. CDR3 sequence: CASSLWGGTYNEQFF. DNA of the CDR3: TGTGCCAGCAGTTTATGGGGAGGGACCTACAATGAGCAGTTCTTC.

The rearrangement uses TRBV7-9 and TRBJ2-2, with 8 bases fitting TRBD2. The CDR3 is 13 residues long. Germline V lookup: CDR1 SEHNR, CDR2 FQNEAQ (reference sequence). V shed 4 bases and J 7 bases; nucleotides not matched to a gene: 2. The CDR3 protein is CASSSTSGGELFF. Here the CDR3 DNA reads TGTGCCAGCAGCTCAACTAGCGGCGGGGAGCTGTTTTTT.

The rearrangement joins TRBV7-6 to TRBJ1-1; D gene ambiguous. V lost 1 base, J lost 0 bases, and 6 bases lay in between. Germline V gene lookup returns CDR1 SGHVS and CDR2 FNYEAQ. The CDR3 runs 14 residues. The CDR3 here is CASSLDTLNTEAFF. The CDR3 region has the DNA TGTGCCAGCAGCTTAGACACCCTGAACACTGAAGCTTTCTTT.

V and J are TRBV11-2 and TRBJ1-3, with 7 bases that match TRBD1. Germline V CDR1 and CDR2: SGHAT, FQNNGV. V gave up 1 base and J gave up 15 bases; unmatched junction bases: 3. The CDR3 spans 11 residues. CDR3 sequence: CASSLAGTEYF. Written as DNA, the CDR3 is TGTGCCAGCAGCTTAGCTGGGACAGAATATTTT.

The chain is built from TRBV28 and TRBJ1-1, with 9 bases identical to TRBD1. CDR1 MDHEN and CDR2 SYDVKM come from the germline V gene. The CDR3 length is 17 residues. The ends lost 8 bases at V and 1 base at J; junction bases unmatched: 14. The CDR3 bases are TGTGCCAGCTCATGGGGGGCAACAGGGGGCGAGAACACTGAAGCTTTCTTT. Translated, it gives CASSWGATGGENTEAFF.

The V call is TRBV19, the J call TRBJ1-1; TRBD1 might be the D (5 bases). V was pared by 5 bases and J by 8 bases, with 18 bases between. In germline, CDR1 is LNHDA, CDR2 SQIVND (reference sequence). This CDR3 is built from 14 residues. The CDR3: CASSLRDARREAFF. Written as DNA, the CDR3 is TGTGCCAGTAGTCTCCGGGACGCCCGGCGGGAAGCTTTCTTT.

V usage is TRBV13 and J usage is TRBJ1-1; unclear D gene. CDR3 size: 14 residues. Germline-derived CDR1 and CDR2 are PRHDT and FYEKMQ (reference sequence). V dropped 6 bases and J dropped 1 base, with 12 bases sitting between them. CDR3 region: CASSPDTRNTEAFF. Here the CDR3 DNA reads TGTGCCAGCAGTCCCGATACACGGAACACTGAAGCTTTCTTT.

The chain recombines TRBV5-1 with TRBJ1-1; D may be TRBD1 (5 bases). The CDR3 sequence is 14 residues long. Trimming shortened V by 4 bases and J by 4 bases, and 14 bases separated the two germline ends. Germline assignment: CDR1 SGHRS and CDR2 YFSETQ. In nucleotides, the CDR3 is TGCGCCAGCAGCATGTGGGCAGGGACCACTGAAGCTTTCTTT. Translation gives CASSMWAGTTEAFF.

The genes are TRBV28 and TRBJ2-3; D is unresolved. The CDR3 loop spans 11 amino acids. Trimming removed 4 bases from V and 4 bases from J, with 3 bases in between. Germline assignment: CDR1 MDHEN and CDR2 SYDVKM. Here the CDR3 reads CASSWSDTQYF. For the CDR3, the DNA is TGTGCCAGCAGTTGGTCAGATACGCAGTATTTT.